This T cell receptor (beta chain) was identified in a study of T-cell memory formation after mild COVID-19. This clonotype occurred a few times. TCRdb redid the calling of the 5' RACE reads with MiXCR, one entry per CDR3 protein. Among about 290,000 distinct CDR3 sequences listed, around 15% were seen once. This sequence originates from a man aged 18-30 years who had mild COVID-19 (a few samples of this study predate the infection). Cell type and time point are not known. Sequences were obtained from PBMCs or a T cell subset sorted from them (not recorded which).

The CDR3 DNA reads as TGTGCCAGCAGTTTGTGGGCCTCCCGAGGAGATACGCAGTATTTT. The encoded protein is CASSLWASRGDTQYF. The J gene is TRBJ2-3, the V gene TRBV12-3 or TRBV12-4; D is uncertain. V shed 3 bases and J shed 5 bases, with 15 bases lying between them. The CDR3 has 15 amino acids.